Below, 28 T cell receptor beta chains from the same sample are listed, as sequenced in a study of blood T cells in healthy people across ages. A sample-barcoded 5' primer and a J-beta primer mix were used in a second PCR of about 7 to 12 cycles. TCRdb itself ran the 5' RACE reads through MiXCR, one entry per CDR3 protein. The sample contains 1.2 million to 1.5 million distinct CDR3 sequences, 55% to 75% of which appear only once. The sequencing input was blood. All receptors come from a man younger than 30 in good health.

This clonotype showed up just a few times. The genes are TRBV4-1 and TRBJ1-2; the D gene is possibly TRBD1 (5 bases). Germline V gives CDR1 MGHRA, CDR2 YSYEKL. The CDR3 is 16 residues long. The V end was cut by 5 bases, the J end by 8 bases, with 24 bases between. The CDR3 nucleotides read TGCGCCAGCAGCGTTACCGGGACCCTCCGAATGGACGGCTACACCTTC. Its protein is CASSVTGTLRMDGYTF.

In its sample, this clonotype was seen once. CDR3 nucleotide sequence: TGCGCCAGCAGCCAAGGGGTCGGAGCGGGAGTCTCCTACGAGCAGTACTTC. Protein sequence: CASSQGVGAGVSYEQYF. The genes are TRBV4-1 and TRBJ2-7, with 8 bases that match TRBD2. The CDR3 is 17 residues long. Germline CDR1 and CDR2: MGHRA and YSYEKL. J gave up 0 bases and V 1 base, and 8 bases lay outside the gene matches.

The chain carries TRBV7-9 and TRBJ2-7, with a weak D call TRBD1 (6 bases). V gave up 1 base and J gave up 3 bases, with 13 bases separating them. The CDR3 is 15 amino acids. Germline loops: CDR1 SEHNR, CDR2 FQNEAQ (reference sequence). The chain's CDR3 is CASSLGVTGNYEQYF. CDR3 in DNA: TGTGCCAGCAGCTTAGGGGTTACAGGGAACTACGAGCAGTACTTC.

This clonotype was observed a single time. The chain has TRBV7-9 and TRBJ2-1, with 8 bases aligning to TRBD1. This CDR3 contains 16 residues. Per germline, CDR1 SEHNR and CDR2 FQNEAQ (reference sequence). After removal of 4 bases from V and 3 bases from J, the junction contained 8 bases not matched to a gene. The CDR3 coding sequence is TGTGCCAGCAGCTCCCCGACAGGGGCCGACTACAATGAGCAGTTCTTC. Its protein is CASSSPTGADYNEQFF. Full variable domain (remainder filled in from reference TRBV7-9 and TRBJ2-1): DTGVSQNPRHKITKRGQNVTFRCDPISEHNRLYWYRQTLGQGPEFLTYFQNEAQLEKSRLLSDRFSAERPKGSFSTLEIQRTEQGDSAMYLCASSSPTGADYNEQFFGPGTRLTVL.

This clonotype has a single count. V is TRBV27 and J is TRBJ2-3; TRBD1 or TRBD2 may be the D gene (5 bases each). Germline-derived CDR1 and CDR2 are MNHEY and SMNVEV (reference sequence). The V end lost 3 bases, the J end lost 1 base, and 14 bases lay between the germline ends. The CDR3 is 16 amino acids. The DNA of the CDR3 is TGTGCCAGCAGTTTTCGGACACGGGGCGGCACAGATACGCAGTATTTT. Its protein is CASSFRTRGGTDTQYF.

This chain links TRBV15 with TRBJ1-5; D is unresolved. This CDR3 spans 13 amino acids. Deletions cut 4 bases from V and 4 bases from J, with 8 bases between. From germline, CDR1 is LNHNV and CDR2 YYDKDF (reference sequence). CDR3 sequence (DNA): TGTGCCACCAGCAATACCTTTAATCAGCCCCAGCATTTT. Translating gives CATSNTFNQPQHF.

This sequence joins TRBV9 and TRBJ2-7, with a possible D match to TRBD1 (6 bases). Deletions cut 2 bases from V and 3 bases from J, with 9 bases between. The germline V gene has CDR1 SGDLS and CDR2 YYNGEE. The length of the CDR3 is 13 residues. CDR3 nucleotides: TGTGCCAGCAGCGTGTGGGACAACTACGAGCAGTACTTC. This encodes CASSVWDNYEQYF.

The chain carries TRBV13 and TRBJ2-3; no firm D call. The CDR3 spans 15 residues. The germline V and J ends were trimmed by 4 bases and 6 bases, with 17 bases remaining between them. Germline loops: CDR1 PRHDT, CDR2 FYEKMQ (reference sequence). The CDR3 spells CASSSFESRMDTQYF. In nucleotides, the CDR3 is TGTGCCAGCAGCTCATTTGAGTCGCGAATGGATACGCAGTATTTT.

This clonotype was counted at least ten times. The chain uses TRBV5-1 and TRBJ1-1, with D possibly matching TRBD1 (5 bases). V dropped 6 bases and J dropped 1 base, with 16 bases sitting between them. The CDR3 is 15 residues long. The germline CDR1 and CDR2 sequences are SGHRS and YFSETQ. The chain's CDR3 is CASTLVQGGNTEAFF. CDR3 bases: TGCGCCAGCACCCTAGTTCAGGGCGGGAACACTGAAGCTTTCTTT.

Points on this clonotype: Germline is not matched at one junction end, which may reflect a read error. The V gene is TRBV4-1, the J gene TRBJ2-3; perhaps TRBD2 as D (6 bases). Germline CDR1 MGHRA, CDR2 YSYEKL. This CDR3 has 16 residues. The chain's CDR3 is CAGSQDRTSTRDTQYF. The CDR3 coding sequence is TGCGCCGGCAGCCAAGATCGAACTAGCACGCGAGATACGCAGTATTTT.

The V call is TRBV29-1, the J call TRBJ1-2; the match to TRBD1 covers 7 bases. This CDR3 is built from 11 residues. Trimming cost V 7 bases and J 4 bases; bases outside gene matches: 3. CDR1 is SQVTM, CDR2 ANQGSEA, per germline. The CDR3 region is CSGDSVYGYTF. The CDR3 nucleotides are TGCAGCGGGGACAGTGTCTATGGCTACACCTTC.

V gene TRBV3-1 combines with J gene TRBJ2-5, with 8 positions matching TRBD2. This CDR3 is built from 16 residues. The germline V gene has CDR1 LGHDT and CDR2 YNNKEL (reference sequence). Trimming at V came to 4 bases and at J to 11 bases, leaving 18 bases not matched to a gene. For the CDR3, the DNA is TGTGCCAGCAGCCCAGAGGCGGGGGGCCTTTCGGATGAGCAGTACTTC. This sequence encodes CASSPEAGGLSDEQYF.

V usage is TRBV6-2 or TRBV6-3 and J usage is TRBJ1-5, with TRBD1 matching 11 bases. J gave up 9 bases and V 5 bases, and 9 bases lay outside the gene matches. CDR1 and CDR2 (germline): MNHEY, SVGEGT. The CDR3 loop spans 15 amino acids. The CDR3 is CASSLRDRGEWPQHF. In DNA form, the CDR3 reads TGTGCCAGCAGTCTCCGGGACAGGGGGGAATGGCCCCAGCATTTT.

The chain couples TRBV7-2 to TRBJ2-3; D is unclear. This CDR3 region has 13 residues. Germline V gene sequence: CDR1 SGHTA, CDR2 FQGNSA. Trimming stripped 4 bases from V and 6 bases from J, with 11 bases between. The CDR3 coding sequence is TGTGCCAGCAGCTCCCCCCCCGAGGATACGCAGTATTTT. Its translation is CASSSPPEDTQYF.

This chain uses TRBV3-1 with TRBJ1-1; TRBD1 aligns across 8 bases. Germline V gives CDR1 LGHDT, CDR2 YNNKEL (reference sequence). The CDR3 totals 16 residues. V dropped 1 base and J dropped 10; count of bases not matched to a gene: 14. The CDR3 protein is CASSQAVGPGGVSAFF. Written as DNA, the CDR3 is TGTGCCAGCAGCCAAGCCGTAGGGCCAGGGGGCGTGTCAGCTTTCTTT. The complete variable domain, with remaining parts taken from reference TRBV3-1 and TRBJ1-1, reads DTAVSQTPKYLVTQMGNDKSIKCEQNLGHDTMYWYKQDSKKFLKIMFSYNNKELIINETVPNRFSPKSPDKAHLNLHINSLELGDSAVYFCASSQAVGPGGVSAFFGQGTRLTVV.

The chain carries TRBV7-2 and TRBJ2-7; 8 bases agree with TRBD2. The CDR3 consists of 14 residues. The germline gives CDR1 SGHTA, CDR2 FQGNSA. V was clipped by 2 bases and J by 3 bases; unmatched bases: 3. CDR3 sequence (DNA): TGTGCCAGCAGCTTAATGCGGGAGGTCTACGAGCAGTACTTC. Translated: CASSLMREVYEQYF.

The chain couples TRBV12-5 to TRBJ2-4; 7 bases match TRBD2. Losses at the gene ends were 3 bases for V and 0 bases for J; bases not matched to a gene: 8. Germline V gene lookup returns CDR1 LGHNT and CDR2 FRNRAP. The CDR3 length is 17 residues. The CDR3: CASGFPLASIAKNIQYF. The CDR3, as DNA: TGTGCTAGTGGTTTCCCACTAGCGAGCATAGCCAAAAACATTCAGTACTTC. Full variable domain (missing parts from reference TRBV12-5 and TRBJ2-4): DARVTQTPRHKVTEMGQEVTMRCQPILGHNTVFWYRQTMMQGLELLAYFRNRAPLDDSGMPKDRFSAEMPDATLATLKIQPSEPRDSAVYFCASGFPLASIAKNIQYFGAGTRLSVL.

A few counts support this clonotype. J is TRBJ2-7 and V is TRBV2; D remains unclear. This CDR3 is 12 amino acids long. V lost 8 bases to trimming and J lost 3 bases, with 11 bases between them. CDR1 and CDR2 (germline): SNHLY, FYNNEI. Here the CDR3 reads CASGQPNYEQYF. CDR3 nucleotides: TGTGCCAGCGGCCAACCGAACTACGAGCAGTACTTC.

The V and J genes are TRBV4-1 and TRBJ2-1, with TRBD1 identical over 9 bases. The germline V gene has CDR1 MGHRA and CDR2 YSYEKL. J was trimmed by 2 bases and V by 0 bases; bases with no gene match: 5. The CDR3 covers 17 residues. CDR3: CASSQERQGVPYNEQFF. CDR3 in DNA: TGCGCCAGCAGCCAAGAGCGACAGGGGGTCCCCTACAATGAGCAGTTCTTC.

The chain recombines TRBV7-2 with TRBJ2-7; a weak D match, TRBD2 (7 bases). Trimming cost V 3 bases and J 5 bases, with 20 bases left between them. This CDR3 region has 16 residues. The germline V gene has CDR1 SGHTA and CDR2 FQGNSA. The CDR3 region is CASSFLAGARKNEQYF. The CDR3 bases are TGTGCCAGCAGCTTCCTGGCGGGGGCGCGGAAGAACGAGCAGTACTTC.

This clonotype was seen just once. J is TRBJ2-1 and V is TRBV12-3 or TRBV12-4; 12 bases map to TRBD2. The J segment lost 4 bases and the V segment lost 6 bases, leaving 4 bases of the junction unmatched. The CDR3 has 15 residues. This chain's CDR3 is CASRRTSGDYNEQFF. The CDR3 bases are TGTGCCAGCAGGCGGACTAGCGGGGATTACAATGAGCAGTTCTTC.

J is TRBJ2-1 and V is TRBV19; 10 nucleotides align to TRBD1. The CDR3 runs 14 residues. CDR1 and CDR2 (germline): LNHDA, SQIVND (reference sequence). V lost 3 bases and J lost 8; bases outside the gene matches: 4. The CDR3 sequence: CASSIGQGEDEQFF. The CDR3 DNA reads as TGTGCCAGTAGTATCGGACAGGGGGAAGATGAGCAGTTCTTC.

The J gene is TRBJ2-1, the V gene TRBV7-2; D not certain. V lost 1 base and J lost 0, with 4 bases in between. CDR1 is SGHTA, CDR2 FQGNSA, per germline. The CDR3 is 14 amino acids. The DNA of the CDR3 is TGTGCCAGCAGCTTAGAGCGCTCCTACAATGAGCAGTTCTTC. Its protein is CASSLERSYNEQFF.

The V and J genes are TRBV27 and TRBJ2-1; no clear D. This CDR3 contains 16 residues. Germline-derived CDR1 and CDR2 are MNHEY and SMNVEV (reference sequence). V shed 0 bases and J shed 5 bases, with 14 bases lying between them. Here the CDR3 DNA reads TGTGCCAGCAGTTTATCTGGCCCCTCCACACACAATGAGCAGTTCTTC. This translates into CASSLSGPSTHNEQFF.

The V call is TRBV5-1, the J call TRBJ1-1, with D uncertain. V was pared by 1 base and J by 2 bases, with 9 bases between. Germline values: CDR1 SGHRS, CDR2 YFSETQ. The CDR3 spans 14 residues. CDR3: CASSLPLSNTEAFF. For the CDR3, the DNA is TGCGCCAGCAGCTTGCCCCTTTCTAACACTGAAGCTTTCTTT.

This clonotype showed up just once. This chain connects TRBV27 to TRBJ2-5; D call uncertain. From germline, CDR1 is MNHEY and CDR2 SMNVEV (reference sequence). CDR3 length: 16 residues. Trimming stripped 0 bases from V and 3 bases from J, with 14 bases between. The CDR3 spells CASSLSAIGTEETQYF. CDR3 sequence (DNA): TGTGCCAGCAGTTTATCTGCGATTGGCACAGAAGAGACCCAGTACTTC.

The rearrangement uses TRBV9 and TRBJ2-5; perhaps TRBD1 as D (5 bases). The germline V gene encodes CDR1 SGDLS and CDR2 YYNGEE. V was cut by 3 bases and J by 3 bases, with 9 bases left in between. CDR3 length: 13 residues. CDR3 sequence (DNA): TGTGCCAGCAGCGGTTTGACAGAAGAGACCCAGTACTTC. Protein: CASSGLTEETQYF. Full variable domain (missing parts from reference TRBV9 and TRBJ2-5): DSGVTQTPKHLITATGQRVTLRCSPRSGDLSVYWYQQSLDQGLQFLIQYYNGEERAKGNILERFSAQQFPDLHSELNLSSLELGDSALYFCASSGLTEETQYFGPGTRLLVL.

This clonotype was detected a few times. The chain has TRBV28 and TRBJ2-5; 9 positions match TRBD2. The CDR3 runs to 15 residues. Germline CDR1 MDHEN, CDR2 SYDVKM. Trimming removed 5 bases from V and 3 bases from J; junction bases left unmatched: 7. The CDR3, as DNA: TGTGCCAGCAGTCCGCGACTAGCGGTGAAAGAGACCCAGTACTTC. Translation gives CASSPRLAVKETQYF.